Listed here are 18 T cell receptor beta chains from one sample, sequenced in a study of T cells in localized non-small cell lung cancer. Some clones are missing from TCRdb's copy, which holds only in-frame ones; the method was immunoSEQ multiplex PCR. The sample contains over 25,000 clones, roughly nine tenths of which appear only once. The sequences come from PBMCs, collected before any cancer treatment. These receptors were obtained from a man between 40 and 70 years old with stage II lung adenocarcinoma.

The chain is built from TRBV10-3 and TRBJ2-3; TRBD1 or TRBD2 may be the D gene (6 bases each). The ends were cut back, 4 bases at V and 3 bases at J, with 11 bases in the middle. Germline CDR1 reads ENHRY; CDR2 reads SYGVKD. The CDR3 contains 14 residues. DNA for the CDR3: TGTGCCATCAGTGGGGAAGGGGGGACAGATACGCAGTATTTT. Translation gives CAISGEGGTDTQYF.

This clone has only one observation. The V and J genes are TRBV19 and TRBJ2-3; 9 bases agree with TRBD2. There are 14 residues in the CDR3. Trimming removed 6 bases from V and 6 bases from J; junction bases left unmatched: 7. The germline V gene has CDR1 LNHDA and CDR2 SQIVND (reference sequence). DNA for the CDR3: TGTGCCAGTAGCCTTCTAGCGGGATTGGATACGCAGTATTTT. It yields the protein CASSLLAGLDTQYF.

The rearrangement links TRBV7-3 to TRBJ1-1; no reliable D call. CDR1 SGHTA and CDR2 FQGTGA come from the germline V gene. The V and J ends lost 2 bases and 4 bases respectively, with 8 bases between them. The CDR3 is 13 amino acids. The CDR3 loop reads CASSLDAATEAFF. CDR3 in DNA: TGTGCCAGCAGCTTAGACGCCGCCACTGAAGCTTTCTTT.

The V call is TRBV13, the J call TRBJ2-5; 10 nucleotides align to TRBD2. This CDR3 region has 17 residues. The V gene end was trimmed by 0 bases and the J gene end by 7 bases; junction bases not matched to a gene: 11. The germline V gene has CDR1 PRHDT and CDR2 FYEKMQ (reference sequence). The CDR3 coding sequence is TGTGCCAGCAGCTTAGGGACTAGCGGGTTCGATATGGTGACCCAGTACTTC. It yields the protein CASSLGTSGFDMVTQYF.

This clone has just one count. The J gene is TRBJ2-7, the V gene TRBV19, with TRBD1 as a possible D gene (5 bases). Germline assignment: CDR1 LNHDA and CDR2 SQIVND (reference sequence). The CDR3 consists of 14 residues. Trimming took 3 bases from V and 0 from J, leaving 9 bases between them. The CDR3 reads CASSIQGSSYEQYF. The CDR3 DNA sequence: TGTGCCAGTAGTATCCAGGGCAGCTCCTACGAGCAGTACTTC.

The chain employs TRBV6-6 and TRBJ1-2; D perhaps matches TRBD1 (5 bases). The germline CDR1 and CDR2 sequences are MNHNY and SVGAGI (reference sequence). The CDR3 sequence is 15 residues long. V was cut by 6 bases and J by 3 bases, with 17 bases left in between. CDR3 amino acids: CASSPREAGYYGYTF. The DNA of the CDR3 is TGTGCCAGCAGCCCCAGGGAGGCAGGGTACTATGGCTACACCTTC.

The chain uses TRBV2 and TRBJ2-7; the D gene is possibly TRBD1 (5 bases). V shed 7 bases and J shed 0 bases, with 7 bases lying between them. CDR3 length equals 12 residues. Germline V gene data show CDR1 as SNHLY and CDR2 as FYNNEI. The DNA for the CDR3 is TGTGCCAGCAAGGGGAACTCCTACGAGCAGTACTTC. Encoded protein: CASKGNSYEQYF.

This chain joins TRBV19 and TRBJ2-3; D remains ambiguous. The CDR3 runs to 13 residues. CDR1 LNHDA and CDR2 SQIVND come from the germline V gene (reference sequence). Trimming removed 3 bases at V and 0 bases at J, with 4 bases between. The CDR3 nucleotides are TGTGCCAGTAGTATGCTAAGCACAGATACGCAGTATTTT. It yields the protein CASSMLSTDTQYF. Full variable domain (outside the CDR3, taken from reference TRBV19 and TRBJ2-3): DGGITQSPKYLFRKEGQNVTLSCEQNLNHDAMYWYRQDPGQGLRLIYYSQIVNDFQKGDIAEGYSVSREKKESFPLTVTSAQKNPTAFYLCASSMLSTDTQYFGPGTRLTVL.

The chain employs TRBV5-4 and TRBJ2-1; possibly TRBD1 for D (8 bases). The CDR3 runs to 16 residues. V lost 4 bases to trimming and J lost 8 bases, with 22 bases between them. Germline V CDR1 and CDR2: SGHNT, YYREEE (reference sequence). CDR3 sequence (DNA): TGTGCCAGCAGCCCGGGGGGCCAGGGGGCTATTGATGAGCAGTTCTTC. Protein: CASSPGGQGAIDEQFF.

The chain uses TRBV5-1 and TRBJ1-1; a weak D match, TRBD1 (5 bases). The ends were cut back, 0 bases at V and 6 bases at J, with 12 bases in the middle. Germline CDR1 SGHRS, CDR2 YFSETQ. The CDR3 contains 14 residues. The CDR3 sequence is CASSLDSRAAEAFF. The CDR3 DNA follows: TGCGCCAGCAGCTTGGATTCCAGGGCGGCTGAAGCTTTCTTT.

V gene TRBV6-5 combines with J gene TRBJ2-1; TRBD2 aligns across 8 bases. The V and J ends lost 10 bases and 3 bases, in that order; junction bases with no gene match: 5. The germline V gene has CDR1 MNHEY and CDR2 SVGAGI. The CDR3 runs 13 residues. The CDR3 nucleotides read TGTGCCACCGGGACTAGTCACTACAATGAGCAGTTCTTC. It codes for CATGTSHYNEQFF.

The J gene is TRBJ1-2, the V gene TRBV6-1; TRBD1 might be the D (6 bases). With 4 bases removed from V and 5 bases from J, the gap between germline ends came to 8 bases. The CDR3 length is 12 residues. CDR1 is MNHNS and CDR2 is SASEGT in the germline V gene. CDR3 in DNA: TGTGCCAGCAGTGTACAGGGTTATGGCTACACCTTC. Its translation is CASSVQGYGYTF.

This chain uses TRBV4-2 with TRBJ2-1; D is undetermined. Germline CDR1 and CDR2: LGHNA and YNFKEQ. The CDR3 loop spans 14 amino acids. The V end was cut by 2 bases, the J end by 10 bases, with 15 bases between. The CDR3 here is CASSQRTALGEQFF. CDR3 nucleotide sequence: TGTGCCAGCAGCCAACGCACAGCTCTAGGGGAGCAGTTCTTC.

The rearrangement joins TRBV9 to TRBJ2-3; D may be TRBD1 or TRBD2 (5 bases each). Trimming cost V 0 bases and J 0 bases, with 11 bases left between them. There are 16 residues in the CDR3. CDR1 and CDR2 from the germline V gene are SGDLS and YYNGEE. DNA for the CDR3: TGTGCCAGCAGCGTAGTAGGGGAGTGGAGCACAGATACGCAGTATTTT. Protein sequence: CASSVVGEWSTDTQYF.

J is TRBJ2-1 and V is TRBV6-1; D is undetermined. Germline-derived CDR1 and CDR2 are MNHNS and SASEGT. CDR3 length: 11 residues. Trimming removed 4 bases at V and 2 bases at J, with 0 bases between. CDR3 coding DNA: TGTGCCAGCAGTGCCTACAATGAGCAGTTCTTC. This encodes CASSAYNEQFF.

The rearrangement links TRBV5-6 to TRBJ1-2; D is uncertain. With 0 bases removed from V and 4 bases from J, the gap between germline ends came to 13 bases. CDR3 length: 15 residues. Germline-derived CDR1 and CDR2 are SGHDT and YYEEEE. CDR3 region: CASSLVVGGSYGYTF. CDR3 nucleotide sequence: TGTGCCAGCAGCTTGGTGGTTGGAGGGTCCTATGGCTACACCTTC.

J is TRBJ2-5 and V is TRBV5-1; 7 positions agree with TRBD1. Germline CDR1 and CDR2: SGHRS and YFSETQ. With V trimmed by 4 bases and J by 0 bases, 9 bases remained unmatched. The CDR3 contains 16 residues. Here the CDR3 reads CASSLTPGTDQETQYF. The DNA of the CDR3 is TGCGCCAGCAGCCTCACCCCCGGGACAGACCAAGAGACCCAGTACTTC.

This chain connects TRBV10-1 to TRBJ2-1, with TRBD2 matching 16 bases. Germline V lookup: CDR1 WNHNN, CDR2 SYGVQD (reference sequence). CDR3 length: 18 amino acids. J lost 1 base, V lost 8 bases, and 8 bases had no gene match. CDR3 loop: CASSEGTSGRGSYNEQFF. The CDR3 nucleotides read TGCGCCAGCTCCGAGGGGACTAGCGGGAGGGGGTCCTACAATGAGCAGTTCTTC.